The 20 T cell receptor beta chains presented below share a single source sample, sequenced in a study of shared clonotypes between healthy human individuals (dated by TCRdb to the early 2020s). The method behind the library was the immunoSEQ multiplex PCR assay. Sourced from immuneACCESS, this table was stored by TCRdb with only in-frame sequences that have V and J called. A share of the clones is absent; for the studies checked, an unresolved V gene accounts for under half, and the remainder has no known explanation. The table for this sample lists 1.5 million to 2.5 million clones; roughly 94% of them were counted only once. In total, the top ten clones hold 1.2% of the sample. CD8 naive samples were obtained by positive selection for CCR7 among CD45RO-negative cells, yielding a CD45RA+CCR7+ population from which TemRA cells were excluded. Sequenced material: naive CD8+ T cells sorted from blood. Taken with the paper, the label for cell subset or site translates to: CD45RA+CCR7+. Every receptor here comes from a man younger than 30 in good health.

The DNA for the CDR3 is TGTGCCAGCAGCCAAGATGGGGAAGGCACGGACTATGGCTACACCTTC. Protein product: CASSQDGEGTDYGYTF. This chain joins TRBV14 and TRBJ1-2; D uncertain. The CDR3 runs 16 residues. V was shortened by 0 bases and J by 3 bases, with 14 bases between the two germline ends. Germline lookup yields CDR1 SGHDN and CDR2 FVKESK.

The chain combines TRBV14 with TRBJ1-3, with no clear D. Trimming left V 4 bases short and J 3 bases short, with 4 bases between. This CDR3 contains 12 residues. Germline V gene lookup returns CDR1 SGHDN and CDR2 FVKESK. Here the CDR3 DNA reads TGTGCCAGCAGCCGGGGTGGAAACACCATATATTTT. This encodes CASSRGGNTIYF.

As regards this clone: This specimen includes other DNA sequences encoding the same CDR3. CDR3 loop: CASSLVAGGYEQYF. The CDR3 coding sequence is TGTGCCAGCAGCTTAGTAGCCGGGGGCTACGAGCAGTACTTC. The chain carries TRBV7-9 and TRBJ2-7; TRBD2 is a possible D gene (6 bases). The V end lost 1 base, the J end lost 3 bases, and 10 bases lay between the germline ends. The CDR3 extends over 14 amino acids. Germline V gives CDR1 SEHNR, CDR2 FQNEAQ (reference sequence). The full variable domain, in which reference TRBV7-9 and TRBJ2-7 provide the parts outside the CDR3, is DTGVSQNPRHKITKRGQNVTFRCDPISEHNRLYWYRQTLGQGPEFLTYFQNEAQLEKSRLLSDRFSAERPKGSFSTLEIQRTEQGDSAMYLCASSLVAGGYEQYFGPGTRLTVT.

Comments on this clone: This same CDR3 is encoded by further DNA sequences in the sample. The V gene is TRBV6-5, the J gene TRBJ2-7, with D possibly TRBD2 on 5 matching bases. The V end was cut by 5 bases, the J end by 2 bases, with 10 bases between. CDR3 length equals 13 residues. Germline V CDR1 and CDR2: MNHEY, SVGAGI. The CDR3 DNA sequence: TGTGCCAGCAGTCTTGGGAGCGCCTACGAGCAGTACTTC. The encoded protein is CASSLGSAYEQYF.

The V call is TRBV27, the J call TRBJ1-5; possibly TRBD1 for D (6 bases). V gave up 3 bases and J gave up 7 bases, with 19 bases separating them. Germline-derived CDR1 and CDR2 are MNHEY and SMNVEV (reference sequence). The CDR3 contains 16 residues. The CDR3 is CASSFVGVGGLQPQHF. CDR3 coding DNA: TGTGCCAGCAGTTTTGTGGGCGTTGGGGGGCTCCAGCCCCAGCATTTT.

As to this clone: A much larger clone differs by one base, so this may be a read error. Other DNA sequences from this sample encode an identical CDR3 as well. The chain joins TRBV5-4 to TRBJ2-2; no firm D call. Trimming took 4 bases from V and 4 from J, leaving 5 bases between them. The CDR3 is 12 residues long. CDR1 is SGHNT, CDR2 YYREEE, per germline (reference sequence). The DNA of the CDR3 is TGTGCCAGCAGCCCGAGCACCGGGGAGCTGTTTTTT. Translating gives CASSPSTGELFF.

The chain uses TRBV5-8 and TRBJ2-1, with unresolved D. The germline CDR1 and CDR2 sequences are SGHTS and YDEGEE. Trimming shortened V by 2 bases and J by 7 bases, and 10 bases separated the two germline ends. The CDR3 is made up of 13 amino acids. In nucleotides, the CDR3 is TGTGCCAGCAGCTTAGACATGTGGAATGAGCAGTTCTTC. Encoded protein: CASSLDMWNEQFF.

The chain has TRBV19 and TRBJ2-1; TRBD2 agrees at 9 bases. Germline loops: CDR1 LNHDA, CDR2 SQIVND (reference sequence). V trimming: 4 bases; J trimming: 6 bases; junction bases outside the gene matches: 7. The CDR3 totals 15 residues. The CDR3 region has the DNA TGTGCCAGTAGTACGACTAGCGGACCTGGCAATGAGCAGTTCTTC. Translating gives CASSTTSGPGNEQFF.

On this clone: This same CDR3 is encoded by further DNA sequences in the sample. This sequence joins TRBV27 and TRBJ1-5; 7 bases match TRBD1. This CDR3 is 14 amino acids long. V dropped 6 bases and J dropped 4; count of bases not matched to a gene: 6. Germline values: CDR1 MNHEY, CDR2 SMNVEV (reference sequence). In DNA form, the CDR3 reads TGTGCCAGCAGCTTGACAGGGACAAATCAGCCCCAGCATTTT. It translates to CASSLTGTNQPQHF.

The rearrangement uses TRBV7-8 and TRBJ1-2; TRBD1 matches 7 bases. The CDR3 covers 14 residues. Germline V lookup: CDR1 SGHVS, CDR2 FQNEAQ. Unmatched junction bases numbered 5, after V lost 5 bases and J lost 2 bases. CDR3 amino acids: CASSQGTANYGYTF. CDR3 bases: TGTGCCAGCAGCCAAGGGACAGCAAACTATGGCTACACCTTC.

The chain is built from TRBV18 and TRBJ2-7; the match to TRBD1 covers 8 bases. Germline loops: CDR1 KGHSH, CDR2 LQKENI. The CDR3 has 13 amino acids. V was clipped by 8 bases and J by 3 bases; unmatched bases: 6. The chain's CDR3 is CASRGQGDYEQYF. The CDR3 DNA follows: TGTGCCAGCCGCGGACAGGGTGACTACGAGCAGTACTTC.

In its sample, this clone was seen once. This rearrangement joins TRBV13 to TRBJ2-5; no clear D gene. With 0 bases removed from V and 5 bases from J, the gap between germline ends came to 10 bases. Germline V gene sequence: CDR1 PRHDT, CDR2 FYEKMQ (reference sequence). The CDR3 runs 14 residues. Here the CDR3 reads CASSLGRVGETQYF. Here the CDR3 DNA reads TGTGCCAGCAGCTTAGGTAGAGTTGGTGAGACCCAGTACTTC. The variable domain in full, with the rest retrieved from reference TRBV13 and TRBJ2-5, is AAGVIQSPRHLIKEKRETATLKCYPIPRHDTVYWYQQGPGQDPQFLISFYEKMQSDKGSIPDRFSAQQFSDYHSELNMSSLELGDSALYFCASSLGRVGETQYFGPGTRLLVL.

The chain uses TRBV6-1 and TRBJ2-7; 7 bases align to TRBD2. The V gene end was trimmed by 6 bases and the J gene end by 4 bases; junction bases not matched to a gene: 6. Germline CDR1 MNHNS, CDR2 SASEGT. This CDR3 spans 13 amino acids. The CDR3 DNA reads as TGTGCCAGCAGCCTGGGGGGGAAGTACGAGCAGTACTTC. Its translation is CASSLGGKYEQYF.

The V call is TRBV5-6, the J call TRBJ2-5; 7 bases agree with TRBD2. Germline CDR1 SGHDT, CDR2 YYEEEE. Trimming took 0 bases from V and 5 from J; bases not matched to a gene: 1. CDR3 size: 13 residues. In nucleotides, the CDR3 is TGTGCCAGCAGCTTGGTGGGGGGGGAGACCCAGTACTTC. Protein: CASSLVGGETQYF.

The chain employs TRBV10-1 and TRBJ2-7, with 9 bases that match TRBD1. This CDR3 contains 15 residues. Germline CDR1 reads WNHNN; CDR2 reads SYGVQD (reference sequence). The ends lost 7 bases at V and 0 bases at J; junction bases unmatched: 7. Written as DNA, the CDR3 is TGCGCCAGCATCTGGGGGGGACAGGGCTCCTACGAGCAGTACTTC. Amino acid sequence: CASIWGGQGSYEQYF.

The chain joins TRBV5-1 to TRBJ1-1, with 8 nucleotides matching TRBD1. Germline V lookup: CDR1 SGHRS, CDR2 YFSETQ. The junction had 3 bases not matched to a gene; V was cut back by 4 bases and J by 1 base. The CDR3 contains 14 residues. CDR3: CASSLDRENTEAFF. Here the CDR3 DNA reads TGCGCCAGCAGCCTGGACAGGGAGAACACTGAAGCTTTCTTT.

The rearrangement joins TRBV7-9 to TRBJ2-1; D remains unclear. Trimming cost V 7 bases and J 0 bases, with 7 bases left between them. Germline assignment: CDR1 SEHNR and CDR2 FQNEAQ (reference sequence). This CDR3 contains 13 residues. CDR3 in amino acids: CASTISSYNEQFF. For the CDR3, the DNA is TGTGCCAGCACAATAAGCTCCTACAATGAGCAGTTCTTC.

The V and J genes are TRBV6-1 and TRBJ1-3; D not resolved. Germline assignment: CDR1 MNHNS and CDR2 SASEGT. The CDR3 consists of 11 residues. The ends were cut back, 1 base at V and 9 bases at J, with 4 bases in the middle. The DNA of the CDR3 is TGTGCCAGCAGTGAAGGTCCCACCATATATTTT. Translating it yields CASSEGPTIYF.

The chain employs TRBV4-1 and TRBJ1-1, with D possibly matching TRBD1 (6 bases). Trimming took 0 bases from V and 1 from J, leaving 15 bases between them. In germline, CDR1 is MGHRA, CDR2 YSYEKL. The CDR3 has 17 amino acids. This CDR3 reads CASSQDTGTLSNTEAFF. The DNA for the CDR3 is TGCGCCAGCAGCCAAGATACAGGGACACTATCGAACACTGAAGCTTTCTTT.

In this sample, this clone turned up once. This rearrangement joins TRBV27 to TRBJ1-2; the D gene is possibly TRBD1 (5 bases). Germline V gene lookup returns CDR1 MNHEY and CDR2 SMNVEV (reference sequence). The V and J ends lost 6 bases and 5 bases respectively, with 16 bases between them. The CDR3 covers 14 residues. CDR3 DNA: TGTGCCAGCAGCCCCGGGGCCGGGCCGTATGGCTACACCTTC. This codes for CASSPGAGPYGYTF.